One and the same sample provided the 2 T cell receptor beta chains below, sequenced in a study of early T cells in non-severe SARS-CoV-2 infection. TCRdb itself ran the 5' RACE reads through MiXCR, one entry per CDR3 protein. Here the sample spans about 110,000 distinct CDR3 sequences, roughly 10% being singletons. The sequenced material came from whole blood. The source is an adult who was a healthcare worker with PCR-confirmed SARS-CoV-2 infection or an uninfected control (not recorded which).

Comment on this clonotype: A much larger clone sits a single nucleotide away, making a read error possible. The chain recombines TRBV28 with TRBJ1-5; D is ambiguous. The CDR3 runs to 12 residues. CDR1 and CDR2 (germline): MDHEN, SYDVKM. V lost 5 bases and J lost 12, with 14 bases in between. In nucleotides, the CDR3 is TGTGCCAGCAGTCCCCCACGGGGTCACCAGCATTTT. This codes for CASSPPRGHQHF.

This clonotype was seen ten or more times. The chain combines TRBV11-2 with TRBJ2-7; D gene ambiguous. The CDR3 consists of 14 residues. Germline-derived CDR1 and CDR2 are SGHAT and FQNNGV. V was pared by 5 bases and J by 3 bases, with 14 bases between. The CDR3 protein is CASSHLQEIYEQYF. For the CDR3, the DNA is TGTGCCAGCAGCCACCTTCAGGAAATCTACGAGCAGTACTTC.